The source of this TCR beta chain is a study of blood T cell repertoires in COVID-19. Study at large: COVID-19 samples from acute and convalescent phases originated in the United States, Italy and Spain.

This CDR3 contains 15 residues. CDR1 and CDR2 from the germline V gene are MGHRA and YSYEKL. With 2 bases removed from V and 5 bases from J, the gap between germline ends came to 12 bases. Profiling relied on immunoSEQ multiplex PCR, and the TCRdb table lists in-frame clones only, not all of them. The sample lists about 250,000 clones, roughly four fifths seen once, with roughly 4.7% in the top ten. The TCR was taken from a woman between 65 and 79 years old with acute or convalescent COVID-19. What was sequenced was peripheral blood. The chain is built from TRBV4-1 and TRBJ1-4; D not resolved. CDR3 DNA: TGCGCCAGCAGCCAAAATTCCCCAGTGAATGAAAAACTGTTTTTT. Protein product: CASSQNSPVNEKLFF.